This is a list of T cell receptor beta chains from one sample in a study of shared clonotypes between healthy human individuals. The method was immunoSEQ multiplex PCR; TCRdb's version includes in-frame clones alone and lacks a portion of them. The sample carries a few million clones, approximately 95% recorded once. The material sequenced was naive CD4+ T cells from PBMCs. The receptors stem from a man younger than 30 in good health. Some clones in this sample may be carry-over from other donors' samples. CDR3s include the opening cysteine and the closing phenylalanine or tryptophan. The order of the fields is D gene, V gene, clone size, J gene, CDR3 DNA, CDR3 protein. The D gene is left open where the match is weak. The size entry is marked missing in some rows and otherwise reads once, few, many or a size class.

.,TRBV28,.,TRBJ1-1,TGTGCCAGCAGTTTACCCTCCCCCGTCTTGGCTTTCTTT,CASSLPSPVLAFF
.,TRBV28,.,TRBJ2-7,TGTGCCAGCAGTTTATGGAATAGCGGTAACTACGAGCAGTACTTC,CASSLWNSGNYEQYF
TRBD1,TRBV6-1,.,TRBJ1-2,TGTGCCAGCAGTGAAGCCGACAGGGGGCTTGGCTACACCTTC,CASSEADRGLGYTF
.,TRBV5-1,.,TRBJ1-2,TGCGCCAGCAGCTTGACGGCCACCCTTAGATCCTATGGCTACACCTTC,CASSLTATLRSYGYTF
TRBD2,TRBV11-2,.,TRBJ2-3,TGTGCCAGCAGCTTACTAGCGGGAGTTGGAGATACGCAGTATTTT,CASSLLAGVGDTQYF
.,TRBV19,.,TRBJ1-4,TGTGCCAGTAGTCCACGGGACGTCAGAAATGAAAAACTGTTTTTT,CASSPRDVRNEKLFF
.,TRBV5-5,once,TRBJ2-7,TGTGCCAGCAGCGGTAGCGGTCCCTACGAGCAGTACTTC,CASSGSGPYEQYF
.,TRBV2,.,TRBJ2-5,TGTGCCAGAAATACCGGGACTGGACAAGAGACCCAGTACTTC,CARNTGTGQETQYF
.,TRBV5-6,.,TRBJ2-6,TGTGCCAGCAGCTTCCTGGGGCGTTACTCTGGGGCCAACGTCCTGACTTTC,CASSFLGRYSGANVLTF
.,TRBV9,.,TRBJ1-1,TGTGCCAGCACCCCTGACCCCCTACAGAACACTGAAGCTTTCTTT,CASTPDPLQNTEAFF
TRBD2,TRBV9,.,TRBJ2-1,TGTGCCAGCAGCGTAGTAAGCGGGGGGTACAATGAGCAGTTCTTC,CASSVVSGGYNEQFF
.,TRBV5-6,.,TRBJ1-6,TGTGCCAGCAGCTTGGCCCGTCGAGGGGCCAGTTCACCCCTCCACTTT,CASSLARRGASSPLHF
TRBD1,TRBV30,.,TRBJ2-2,TGTGCCTGGAGTTTCGCCAGGGGGCAGGACGGGGAGCTGTTTTTT,CAWSFARGQDGELFF
TRBD1,TRBV9,once,TRBJ1-4,TGTGCCAGCAGCGAAACCGGGACAGGAGTTGAAAAACTGTTTTTT,CASSETGTGVEKLFF
.,TRBV28,.,TRBJ1-2,TGTGCCAGCAGTTTGAGGCAGCTCTATGGCTACACCTTC,CASSLRQLYGYTF
.,TRBV7-2,.,TRBJ2-3,TGTGCCAGCAGCTTAGTTCGCGGATCGGCAGATACGCAGTATTTT,CASSLVRGSADTQYF
TRBD2,TRBV28,.,TRBJ2-1,TGTGCCAGCAGTTTTAGGCGGGAGGGCCATATTGATGAGCAGTTCTTC,CASSFRREGHIDEQFF
.,TRBV9,few,TRBJ1-2,TGTGCCAGCAGCGTAAACTCAGGGAACTATGGCTACACCTTC,CASSVNSGNYGYTF
.,TRBV11-1,once,TRBJ1-2,TGTGCCAGCAGCCCCCGACGTCCGGTAGCTAACTATGGCTACACCTTC,CASSPRRPVANYGYTF
.,TRBV28,.,TRBJ2-2,TGTGCCAGCAGTTCACCGAGTCTAGAGGGAAAGCTGTTTTTT,CASSSPSLEGKLFF
TRBD2,TRBV28,.,TRBJ2-7,TGTGCCAGCAGCCCAAAGGGGAGAGGGAGGGCCAACGAGCAGTACTTC,CASSPKGRGRANEQYF
TRBD1,TRBV6-1,once,TRBJ1-4,TGTGCCAGCAGGACCCAGGGGGGGAATGAAAAACTGTTTTTT,CASRTQGGNEKLFF
.,TRBV7-2,.,TRBJ1-1,TGTGCCAGCAGCTTCCAGGTTAACACTGAAGCTTTCTTT,CASSFQVNTEAFF
.,TRBV18,.,TRBJ2-7,TGTGCCAGCTCTACCACTAGGGATCCCTACGAGCAGTACTTC,CASSTTRDPYEQYF
.,TRBV6-1,.,TRBJ2-4,TGTGCCAGCAGTGAAGATGGCGCTGCGGTAGTCCTTTTAGCCAAAAACATTCAGTACTTC,CASSEDGAAVVLLAKNIQYF
.,TRBV28,.,TRBJ1-4,TGTGCCAGCAATGTGGGGGCTAATGAAAAACTGTTTTTT,CASNVGANEKLFF
.,TRBV28,.,TRBJ2-1,TGTGCCAGCAGTCAAGCTTACGAAGAGCAGTTCTTC,CASSQAYEEQFF
.,TRBV29-1,few,TRBJ1-4,TGCAGAGGGTGGGATGAAAAACTGTTTTTT,CRGWDEKLFF
.,TRBV5-8,.,TRBJ2-5,TGTGCCAGCAGCAGGGACCGCCAAGAGACCCAGTACTTC,CASSRDRQETQYF
.,TRBV5-8,once,TRBJ2-5,TGTGCCAGCAGGTCTAGCAGTGAGACCCAGTACTTC,CASRSSSETQYF
.,TRBV5-1,.,TRBJ2-7,TGCGCCAGCAGCATCCGTAAGGACAGTCAGAACCTCTACGAGCAGTACTTC,CASSIRKDSQNLYEQYF
.,TRBV6-1,.,TRBJ1-1,TGTGCCAGTCTCGGGTTTCCGGGAGCCATAAGTGAAGCTTTCTTT,CASLGFPGAISEAFF
TRBD2,TRBV28,.,TRBJ2-3,TGTGCCAGTGCCCCTAGCGGGAGGAGGAATACGCAGTATTTT,CASAPSGRRNTQYF
.,TRBV5-1,once,TRBJ1-2,TGCGCCAGCAGCACCACGGGGGGAGCTAACTATGGCTACACCTTC,CASSTTGGANYGYTF
.,TRBV5-1,.,TRBJ1-4,TGCGCCAGCAGCTTGGGAAACAGGGAGGGAGAAAAACTGTTTTTT,CASSLGNREGEKLFF
.,TRBV6-5,.,TRBJ1-5,TGTGCCAGCAGCCCGTGGCACGGTGGACAGCCCCAGCATTTT,CASSPWHGGQPQHF
TRBD1,TRBV28,few,TRBJ1-2,TGTGCCAGCAGCCCCGGGACAGGGGGCAGCTACACCTTC,CASSPGTGGSYTF
.,TRBV18,few,TRBJ1-2,TGTGCCAGCTCACTGAACGCTAACTATGGCTACACCTTC,CASSLNANYGYTF
.,TRBV15,.,TRBJ1-1,TGTGCCACCACCCGGGCGATTCGGGCTTTCTTT,CATTRAIRAFF
TRBD1,TRBV4-2,.,TRBJ1-4,TGTGCCAGCAGCCAAGGGACAGGGGGCGCGGGTGAAAAACTGTTTTTT,CASSQGTGGAGEKLFF
.,TRBV6-1,.,TRBJ1-2,TGTGCCAGCACCAGACTTACCCTCTATGGCTACACCTTC,CASTRLTLYGYTF
.,TRBV5-1,.,TRBJ2-3,TGCGCCAGCAGCTCGTACGGACAGATGAGAACAGATACGCAGTATTTT,CASSSYGQMRTDTQYF
TRBD2,TRBV2,once,TRBJ2-5,TGTGCCAGCAGAGCAGCATACCGGACTAGCGGGCCCCAAGAGACCCAGTACTTC,CASRAAYRTSGPQETQYF
.,TRBV21-1,.,TRBJ1-2,TGTGCCAGCAGCAAACCCCACAGGGGGGATGGCTACACCTTC,CASSKPHRGDGYTF
.,TRBV30,once,TRBJ1-2,TGTGCCTGGAGTCTACTGGGCAGGTATGGCTACACCTTC,CAWSLLGRYGYTF
TRBD1,TRBV7-2,.,TRBJ2-7,TGTGCCAGCAGCCTCGACAGGGGTACATACGAGCAGTACTTC,CASSLDRGTYEQYF
TRBD2,TRBV4-2,.,TRBJ2-7,TGTGCCAGCAGCCAAGTACTAGCGGGAGGGCCGAGGGAGCAGTACTTC,CASSQVLAGGPREQYF
TRBD2,TRBV5-1,.,TRBJ2-7,TGCGCCAGCAGCCCTAGCGGGAGGATCTACGAGCAGTACTTC,CASSPSGRIYEQYF
.,TRBV19,few,TRBJ1-5,TGTGCCAGTAGCCTTCTGGGGAATCAGCCCCAGCATTTT,CASSLLGNQPQHF
.,TRBV11-2,.,TRBJ1-1,TGTGCCAGCAGCCCTACGCGGGGGGGGAACACTGAAGCTTTCTTT,CASSPTRGGNTEAFF
.,TRBV10-1,.,TRBJ1-5,TGCGCCAGCAGTGCAGGGCCCAATCAGCCCCAGCATTTT,CASSAGPNQPQHF
TRBD1,TRBV19,.,TRBJ1-5,TGTGCCAGTAGTATAGATCCAGGGGGCCGTGGCGGCAATCAGCCCCAGCATTTT,CASSIDPGGRGGNQPQHF